Each of the 11 T cell receptor beta chains below was sequenced from the same sample in a study of radiation and T cells in renal cell carcinoma. Clones were read by immunoSEQ multiplex PCR, and TCRdb kept only the in-frame ones, dropping some. Among 4,000 to 6,500 clones, approximately 59% were seen once, and the ten largest hold about half. Noted treatment: 15 Gy SBRT to primary tumor, nephrectomy 4 weeks later. Material: tumor tissue, obtained from a patient whose treatment included radiotherapy and nephrectomy. These receptors all come from a man in his fifties or sixties with renal cell carcinoma.

The chain's CDR3 is CASSAPSRGEEKLFF. In nucleotides, the CDR3 is TGTGCCAGCAGCGCCCCGTCCAGGGGCGAGGAAAAACTGTTTTTT. The chain couples TRBV7-8 to TRBJ1-4, with a possible D match to TRBD1 (6 bases). The germline V gene encodes CDR1 SGHVS and CDR2 FQNEAQ. V dropped 5 bases and J dropped 8 bases, with 18 bases sitting between them. This CDR3 is built from 15 residues.

CDR3 bases: TGTGCCAGTAGTATAGGCATCCCTGGGGCCAACGTCCTGACTTTC. Translating gives CASSIGIPGANVLTF. This chain uses TRBV19 with TRBJ2-6, with D uncertain. V was shortened by 1 base and J by 2 bases, with 6 bases between the two germline ends. The CDR3 is 15 residues long. The germline CDR1 and CDR2 sequences are LNHDA and SQIVND (reference sequence).

The rearrangement uses TRBV7-9 and TRBJ2-2; 9 bases align to TRBD1. The V segment lost 5 bases and the J segment 4 bases; nucleotides outside the gene matches: 5. From germline, CDR1 is SEHNR and CDR2 FQNEAQ (reference sequence). This CDR3 region has 15 residues. DNA for the CDR3: TGTGCCAGCAGCGGGACAGGGCAAGCCACCGGGGAGCTGTTTTTT. This encodes CASSGTGQATGELFF.

This sequence joins TRBV6-5 and TRBJ2-7; 9 bases are shared with TRBD2. The CDR3 contains 13 residues. J lost 6 bases, V lost 10 bases, and 10 bases had no gene match. Germline assignment: CDR1 MNHEY and CDR2 SVGAGI. The CDR3 sequence: CATEGTSRSEQYF. DNA for the CDR3: TGTGCCACCGAAGGGACTAGCCGCTCCGAGCAGTACTTC.

The sample holds a few counts of this clone. This rearrangement joins TRBV2 to TRBJ1-4; D call uncertain. Germline V CDR1 and CDR2: SNHLY, FYNNEI. V shed 2 bases and J shed 5 bases, with 9 bases lying between them. The CDR3 runs to 14 residues. The CDR3 DNA follows: TGTGCCAGCAGTGAAAAGACCTCGAATGAAAAACTGTTTTTT. This encodes CASSEKTSNEKLFF. The full variable domain, its missing parts supplied by reference TRBV2 and TRBJ1-4, is EPEVTQTPSHQVTQMGQEVILRCVPISNHLYFYWYRQILGQKVEFLVSFYNNEISEKSEIFDDQFSVERPDGSNFTLKIRSTKLEDSAMYFCASSEKTSNEKLFFGSGTQLSVL.

By sample share, this clone is large. This chain connects TRBV4-3 to TRBJ1-2, with a tentative D call TRBD1 (5 bases). Germline V gene data show CDR1 as LGHNA and CDR2 as YSLEER. This CDR3 spans 15 amino acids. V was clipped by 0 bases and J by 6 bases, with 14 bases between them. CDR3 protein: CASSQEEGRVNGYTF. The CDR3 DNA reads as TGCGCCAGCAGCCAAGAGGAGGGACGAGTTAATGGCTACACCTTC.

Worth noting for this clone: One junction end does not reproduce the germline sequence, and a read error may be involved. The rearrangement joins TRBV7-2 to TRBJ2-7; D is unclear. CDR1 and CDR2 from the germline V gene are SGHTA and FQGNSA. The CDR3 runs to 13 residues. CDR3 residues: CATSSPGSYEQYF. The CDR3 DNA follows: TGTGCCACCAGCAGCCCGGGCTCCTACGAGCAGTACTTC.

The CDR3 DNA is TGCGCCAGCAGCGACGGACAGGGGGCCGGAGAGACCCAGTACTTC. Protein product: CASSDGQGAGETQYF. The chain carries TRBV5-1 and TRBJ2-5; 11 nucleotides align to TRBD1. J gave up 4 bases and V 4 bases, and 6 bases lay outside the gene matches. Per the germline V gene, CDR1 is SGHRS and CDR2 is YFSETQ. The CDR3 contains 15 residues. Looking up the rest from reference TRBV5-1 and TRBJ2-5 gives the full variable domain: KAGVTQTPRYLIKTRGQQVTLSCSPISGHRSVSWYQQTPGQGLQFLFEYFSETQRNKGNFPGRFSGRQFSNSRSEMNVSTLELGDSALYLCASSDGQGAGETQYFGPGTRLLVL.

This clone was counted a few times. The chain links TRBV2 to TRBJ1-4; D is unresolved. The CDR3 has 16 amino acids. Per the germline V gene, CDR1 is SNHLY and CDR2 is FYNNEI. Between the trimmed V and J ends, which lost 6 bases and 8 bases, there was a span of 22 bases. CDR3 nucleotide sequence: TGTGCCAGCAGCTTAAGTTCAAGTTGGTCCTTCGAAAAACTGTTTTTT. Translated: CASSLSSSWSFEKLFF. Together with reference TRBV2 and TRBJ1-4, the CDR3 gives the full variable domain: EPEVTQTPSHQVTQMGQEVILRCVPISNHLYFYWYRQILGQKVEFLVSFYNNEISEKSEIFDDQFSVERPDGSNFTLKIRSTKLEDSAMYFCASSLSSSWSFEKLFFGSGTQLSVL.

The genes are TRBV7-2 and TRBJ2-1; 10 bases agree with TRBD2. V gave up 2 bases and J gave up 7 bases; unmatched junction bases: 5. The CDR3 is 15 amino acids. Germline V gene lookup returns CDR1 SGHTA and CDR2 FQGNSA. The CDR3 DNA follows: TGTGCCAGCAGCTTAAGGCTAGCGGGAGCAAATGAGCAGTTCTTC. This gives the protein CASSLRLAGANEQFF.

The rearrangement links TRBV29-1 to TRBJ2-7; 7 nucleotides match TRBD1. V shed 4 bases and J 4 bases; nucleotides not matched to a gene: 7. Germline loops: CDR1 SQVTM, CDR2 ANQGSEA. The CDR3 is 13 amino acids. CDR3 sequence reads: CSVVENRGYEQYF. The CDR3 bases are TGCAGCGTTGTTGAAAACAGGGGTTACGAGCAGTACTTC.